The source of this TCR beta chain is a study of blood T cell repertoires in COVID-19. Study-level background: The United States, Italy and Spain were the sources of the acute and convalescent COVID-19 samples.

Comment on this clone: Germline is not matched at one junction end, which may reflect a read error.

This CDR3 has 17 residues. In germline, CDR1 is LGHDT, CDR2 YNNKEL (reference sequence). Per the study methods: Reference gene primer amplification gave nucleated cell count estimates. Some clones are missing from TCRdb's copy, which holds only in-frame ones; the method was immunoSEQ multiplex PCR. V and J calls and clone size come straight from that table; D and trimming were deduced from the DNA. The table lists approximately 500,000 clones, roughly 89% of them singletons. The receptor was derived from a man aged 18 to 35 with COVID-19, enrolled during active disease. V gene TRBV3-1 (or the pseudogene TRBV3-2) combines with J gene TRBJ2-5; D possibly corresponds to TRBD1 (5 bases). Sequences were obtained from peripheral blood. CDR3 DNA: TGTGCCAGCAGCCAAGTGGGTTTCACAGGCCCAAAAGAGTCCCAGTACTTC. It codes for CASSQVGFTGPKESQYF.